This T cell receptor (beta chain) was identified during a study of long-term antiretroviral therapy in people with HIV. CDR3 length: 13 amino acids. Trimming took 4 bases from V and 10 from J; bases not matched to a gene: 7. Germline assignment: CDR1 SQVTM and CDR2 ANQGSEA. Researchers report immunoSEQ v3.0 was run at survey level. Profiled with immunoSEQ multiplex PCR; TCRdb holds only in-frame clones, not every one. Seen here are tens of thousands of clones, roughly three quarters observed once, and the top ten hold approximately 7.6%. The sequence derives from a woman aged 45-60 years with HIV. The specimen comprised unsorted PBMCs, sampled 3.1 years after starting antiretroviral therapy. This chain joins TRBV29-1 and TRBJ1-1; 12 bases line up with TRBD1. CDR3 protein: CSVGGGQGALAFF. The CDR3 DNA is TGCAGCGTTGGGGGGGGACAGGGGGCTTTAGCTTTCTTT.